The clone carrying this T cell receptor beta chain was observed many times. Its specificity is not known. The data belong to a study of T cell repertoires in cytomegalovirus infection. At the level of the study: Recently identified HLA-C-restricted CMV epitopes and well-studied HLA-B-restricted CMV epitopes were used by the study.

TCRdb recomputed calls from the reads with MiXCR, one row per CDR3 protein. The sample carries 450,000 to 600,000 distinct CDR3 sequences, 30% to 35% recorded once. In germline, CDR1 is ENHRY, CDR2 SYGVKD. The V segment lost 9 bases and the J segment 3 bases; nucleotides outside the gene matches: 8. This CDR3 contains 14 residues. Sequencing used cultured PBMCs, obtained from culture after CMV antigen stimulation. This clonotype was sampled from a human donor in good health (CMV status not recorded). Some clones in this sample may be carry-over from other donors' samples. V is TRBV10-3 and J is TRBJ2-3; 8 nucleotides match TRBD1. CDR3 nucleotide sequence: TGTGCCATGAACCAGGGGGCCGGTACAGATACGCAGTATTTT. This translates into CAMNQGAGTDTQYF.